Detailed here is one T cell receptor beta chain. The data are from a study of CD8 T cells in Susac syndrome. Random hexamers were used to reverse transcribe the RNA input (about 0.45 to 1 ug). Via MiXCR, TCRdb re-called the immunoSEQ multiplex PCR reads, giving one row per CDR3 protein. Of under 350,000 distinct CDR3 sequences in the sample, about 91% were seen once. There are 14 residues in the CDR3. Germline CDR1 reads SGHTA; CDR2 reads FQGNSA. V lost 5 bases and J 0 bases, leaving 11 bases between the germline ends. The specimen sequenced was CD4+ T cells from PBMCs. The receptor's source is a human donor with multiple sclerosis. The chain employs TRBV7-2 and TRBJ2-7; perhaps TRBD2 as D (6 bases). The CDR3 nucleotides read TGTGCCAGCAGCCCGCGACTAGTCTCCTACGAGCAGTACTTC. Protein: CASSPRLVSYEQYF.